The 28 T cell receptor beta chains reported below all come from one sample, sequenced in a study of T cell responses to AZD1222 COVID-19 vaccine. The repertoire was sequenced with immunoSEQ multiplex PCR; TCRdb's copy has only in-frame clones and lacks some. The sample lists 50,000 to 75,000 clones, 76% occurring once. The sequenced sample was peripheral blood, obtained on day 0 of AZD1222 vaccination. The receptor set was obtained from an adult in good health.

The J gene is TRBJ1-5, the V gene TRBV27; the D is unclear. In germline, CDR1 is MNHEY, CDR2 SMNVEV (reference sequence). The CDR3 length is 14 residues. Between the trimmed V and J ends, which lost 9 bases and 1 base, there was a span of 13 bases. CDR3 loop: CASGKSSSNQPQHF. Here the CDR3 DNA reads TGTGCCAGTGGGAAGAGCTCGAGCAATCAGCCCCAGCATTTT.

This chain joins TRBV7-2 and TRBJ1-3, with D perhaps TRBD1 (6 bases). Germline V gene lookup returns CDR1 SGHTA and CDR2 FQGNSA. This CDR3 has 14 residues. V gave up 3 bases and J gave up 2 bases, with 8 bases separating them. CDR3 sequence (DNA): TGTGCCAGCAGCTTTACAGGGACTGGAAACACCATATATTTT. Protein product: CASSFTGTGNTIYF.

This sequence joins TRBV12-3 or TRBV12-4 and TRBJ1-2; D unresolved. The CDR3 extends over 11 amino acids. Trimming pared 3 bases from V and 8 bases from J, leaving 7 bases between. The CDR3 DNA reads TGTGCCAGCAGTTTGGCGGGAGGCTACACCTTC. Amino acid sequence: CASSLAGGYTF.

V and J are TRBV6-1 and TRBJ1-5; D perhaps matches TRBD1 (6 bases). The CDR3 length is 15 residues. With 1 base removed from V and 6 bases from J, the gap between germline ends came to 13 bases. Per germline, CDR1 MNHNS and CDR2 SASEGT. CDR3 nucleotide sequence: TGTGCCAGCAGTGAAGTTTGGGGGGCAAGTCAGCCCCAGCATTTT. It encodes CASSEVWGASQPQHF.

This chain joins TRBV4-1 and TRBJ1-2, with D tentatively TRBD1 (6 bases). CDR3 length equals 13 residues. Trimming shortened V by 0 bases and J by 8 bases, and 10 bases separated the two germline ends. From germline, CDR1 is MGHRA and CDR2 YSYEKL. The CDR3: CASSQEQGGGYTF. In DNA, the CDR3 is TGCGCCAGCAGCCAAGAACAGGGTGGAGGCTACACCTTC.

The CDR3 here is CARSHPGLAGDLSYNEQFF. The CDR3 coding sequence is TGTGCCAGAAGCCACCCGGGACTAGCGGGGGACCTCTCCTACAATGAGCAGTTCTTC. This chain joins TRBV5-3 and TRBJ2-1, with 14 bases fitting TRBD2. TRBV5-3 is given ORF status, its function remaining uncertain. Trimming cost V 4 bases and J 0 bases; bases outside gene matches: 9. CDR3 length equals 19 residues.

CDR3: CASSPRPGRGGYGYTF. Written as DNA, the CDR3 is TGTGCCAGCAGCCCCCGCCCGGGCAGGGGCGGGTATGGCTACACCTTC. V usage is TRBV28 and J usage is TRBJ1-2, with a possible D match to TRBD1 (6 bases). CDR1 MDHEN and CDR2 SYDVKM come from the germline V gene. This CDR3 has 16 residues. The ends were cut back, 6 bases at V and 5 bases at J, with 22 bases in the middle.

This chain joins TRBV25-1 and TRBJ1-1; no reliable D call. The V and J ends lost 7 bases and 5 bases respectively, with 11 bases between them. The CDR3 spans 12 residues. Germline V gives CDR1 MGHDK, CDR2 SYGVNS. The CDR3 coding sequence is TGTGCCAGCAACACTGGACGGACTGAAGCTTTCTTT. This gives the protein CASNTGRTEAFF.

The chain couples TRBV5-1 to TRBJ2-2; D ambiguous. The CDR3 runs to 15 residues. Trimming took 1 base from V and 2 from J, leaving 9 bases between them. Germline values: CDR1 SGHRS, CDR2 YFSETQ. The CDR3 region is CASSLREDNTGELFF. DNA of the CDR3: TGCGCCAGCAGCTTGAGGGAAGATAACACCGGGGAGCTGTTTTTT.

The chain joins TRBV19 to TRBJ1-2; 8 bases map to TRBD1. Trimming took 5 bases from V and 8 from J; bases not matched to a gene: 13. Germline assignment: CDR1 LNHDA and CDR2 SQIVND (reference sequence). This CDR3 has 15 residues. The DNA for the CDR3 is TGTGCCAGTAGTGTACGGACAGGGTACAGTAGCGGCTACACCTTC. It specifies CASSVRTGYSSGYTF.

J is TRBJ1-1 and V is TRBV27; tentative D call: TRBD1 (6 bases). Germline V CDR1 and CDR2: MNHEY, SMNVEV (reference sequence). The ends were cut back, 5 bases at V and 0 bases at J, with 13 bases in the middle. The CDR3 length is 15 residues. CDR3 in amino acids: CASSENRALNTEAFF. CDR3 nucleotides: TGTGCCAGCAGTGAGAACAGGGCCCTGAACACTGAAGCTTTCTTT.

The chain carries TRBV5-6 and TRBJ2-7, with TRBD1 matching over 7 bases. V was pared by 3 bases and J by 0 bases, with 9 bases of the junction left unmatched. CDR1 SGHDT and CDR2 YYEEEE come from the germline V gene. The CDR3 spans 16 residues. The CDR3, as DNA: TGTGCCAGCAGCTCGCCAACAGGGGTCACCTCCTACGAGCAGTACTTC. It encodes CASSSPTGVTSYEQYF.

This rearrangement joins TRBV2 to TRBJ2-3; 7 positions agree with TRBD1. Germline V gene lookup returns CDR1 SNHLY and CDR2 FYNNEI. The CDR3 covers 15 residues. After removal of 2 bases from V and 2 bases from J, the junction contained 4 bases not matched to a gene. The CDR3 DNA reads as TGTGCCAGCAGTGAAACAGGGGACCTCACAGATACGCAGTATTTT. Protein: CASSETGDLTDTQYF.

CDR3 DNA sequence: TGTGCCAGTAGTCCCCCAGGGGTTACTGAAGCTTTCTTT. Translation gives CASSPPGVTEAFF. The chain couples TRBV19 to TRBJ1-1, with D possibly being TRBD1 (6 bases). Trimming took 5 bases from V and 5 from J, leaving 12 bases between them. Germline loops: CDR1 LNHDA, CDR2 SQIVND (reference sequence). The length of the CDR3 is 13 residues. Supplemented by reference TRBV19 and TRBJ1-1, the full variable domain reads DGGITQSPKYLFRKEGQNVTLSCEQNLNHDAMYWYRQDPGQGLRLIYYSQIVNDFQKGDIAEGYSVSREKKESFPLTVTSAQKNPTAFYLCASSPPGVTEAFFGQGTRLTVV.

This clone was seen only a few times. V is TRBV7-2 and J is TRBJ2-2, with TRBD2 matching over 10 bases. Germline V CDR1 and CDR2: SGHTA, FQGNSA. V lost 5 bases, J lost 5 bases, and 8 bases stayed unmatched. The CDR3 runs to 16 residues. Here the CDR3 DNA reads TGTGCCAGCAGCCCTCTAGCGGGGGCGAGGACCGGGGAGCTGTTTTTT. Translated: CASSPLAGARTGELFF.

This clone was detected only a few times. The gene calls are TRBV4-1 and TRBJ1-2; maybe TRBD1 (5 bases). The V end was cut by 0 bases, the J end by 5 bases, with 10 bases between. The CDR3 is 14 residues long. Germline assignment: CDR1 MGHRA and CDR2 YSYEKL. The CDR3 region is CASSQEAGKYGYTF. The DNA of the CDR3 is TGCGCCAGCAGCCAAGAGGCAGGGAAGTATGGCTACACCTTC.

The chain uses TRBV19 and TRBJ2-3, with D hard to call. V was pared by 7 bases and J by 0 bases, with 11 bases between. The CDR3 is made up of 14 amino acids. The germline V gene has CDR1 LNHDA and CDR2 SQIVND (reference sequence). The CDR3 DNA reads as TGTGCCAGTATTTCTCAGACGAGCACAGATACGCAGTATTTT. Protein product: CASISQTSTDTQYF.

The table lists this clone with a few counts. The J gene is TRBJ2-7, the V gene TRBV5-4; 7 bases match TRBD1. The length of the CDR3 is 15 residues. Germline CDR1 SGHNT, CDR2 YYREEE (reference sequence). Losses at the gene ends were 4 bases for V and 9 bases for J; bases not matched to a gene: 16. The CDR3 DNA follows: TGTGCCAGCAGCCCCTACGACAGGGACCTCTTTCCGCAGTACTTC. Protein sequence: CASSPYDRDLFPQYF. The full variable domain, with the rest looked up from reference TRBV5-4 and TRBJ2-7, is ETGVTQSPTHLIKTRGQQVTLRCSSQSGHNTVSWYQQALGQGPQFIFQYYREEENGRGNFPPRFSGLQFPNYSSELNVNALELDDSALYLCASSPYDRDLFPQYFGPGTRLTVT.

The rearrangement links TRBV5-1 to TRBJ2-7; tentative D call: TRBD1 (6 bases). This CDR3 region has 14 residues. The V gene lost 0 bases and the J gene lost 5 bases, with 12 bases spanning the gap. CDR1 is SGHRS, CDR2 YFSETQ, per germline. CDR3 sequence (DNA): TGCGCCAGCAGCTTGGGTGGGGGCAATAACGAGCAGTACTTC. Encoded protein: CASSLGGGNNEQYF.

This clone was counted between two and nine times. J is TRBJ1-6 and V is TRBV19, with D maybe TRBD1 (6 bases). The CDR3 covers 15 residues. Trimming shortened V by 3 bases and J by 7 bases, and 13 bases separated the two germline ends. The germline gives CDR1 LNHDA, CDR2 SQIVND (reference sequence). The CDR3, as DNA: TGTGCCAGTAGTATGAATCGACAGGAGAATTCACCCCTCCACTTT. Amino acids: CASSMNRQENSPLHF.

The CDR3 protein is CASSSTSDGELFF. DNA of the CDR3: TGTGCCAGCAGCTCGACTAGTGACGGGGAGCTGTTTTTT. The rearrangement links TRBV7-2 to TRBJ2-2, with D maybe TRBD2 (6 bases). Germline-derived CDR1 and CDR2 are SGHTA and FQGNSA. This CDR3 has 13 amino acids. The V gene lost 4 bases and the J gene lost 7 bases, with 10 bases spanning the gap.

The chain has TRBV18 and TRBJ1-6, with TRBD1 identical over 10 bases. The CDR3 covers 15 residues. J gave up 10 bases and V 3 bases, and 6 bases lay outside the gene matches. In germline, CDR1 is KGHSH, CDR2 LQKENI. The CDR3 protein is CASSPGQGKQSPLHF. The CDR3 nucleotides are TGTGCCAGCTCACCGGGACAGGGGAAACAATCACCCCTCCACTTT.

This sequence joins TRBV5-5 and TRBJ1-2; maybe TRBD1 (5 bases). The germline V and J ends were trimmed by 2 bases and 0 bases, with 17 bases remaining between them. Germline CDR1 and CDR2: SGHKS and YYEKEE (reference sequence). This CDR3 is built from 17 residues. CDR3: CASSFGAGYQTNYGYTF. For the CDR3, the DNA is TGTGCCAGCAGCTTCGGGGCGGGCTACCAGACTAACTATGGCTACACCTTC.

This clone has more than one count but fewer than ten. The chain carries TRBV27 and TRBJ2-7, with 12 bases matching TRBD1. CDR1 MNHEY and CDR2 SMNVEV come from the germline V gene (reference sequence). V shed 3 bases and J 5 bases; nucleotides not matched to a gene: 5. The CDR3 length is 15 residues. The CDR3 spells CASSLGTGGLDEQYF. The CDR3 bases are TGTGCCAGCAGTTTGGGGACAGGGGGCCTTGACGAGCAGTACTTC.

The chain recombines TRBV6-2 or TRBV6-3 with TRBJ2-2; TRBD1 matches at 10 bases. V lost 4 bases, J lost 5 bases, and 4 bases stayed unmatched. CDR1 MNHEY and CDR2 SVGEGT come from the germline V gene. This CDR3 has 15 amino acids. CDR3 DNA sequence: TGTGCCAGCAGTTCCCGGGACAGGGGAACCGGGGAGCTGTTTTTT. This translates into CASSSRDRGTGELFF.

The chain recombines TRBV4-3 with TRBJ1-5; D gene ambiguous. The CDR3 totals 13 residues. Germline CDR1 LGHNA, CDR2 YSLEER. Between the trimmed V and J ends, which lost 0 bases and 6 bases, there was a span of 6 bases. The CDR3 reads CASSQERAQPQHF. CDR3 nucleotide sequence: TGCGCCAGCAGCCAAGAAAGGGCTCAGCCCCAGCATTTT.

The J gene is TRBJ1-1, the V gene TRBV27, with 7 bases lining up with TRBD1. This CDR3 is 14 amino acids long. Germline lookup yields CDR1 MNHEY and CDR2 SMNVEV (reference sequence). Unmatched junction bases numbered 10, after V lost 5 bases and J lost 7 bases. The CDR3 is CASSTTGYTGEAFF. In DNA, the CDR3 is TGTGCCAGCAGTACGACAGGGTATACGGGTGAAGCTTTCTTT.

The rearrangement links TRBV11-2 to TRBJ2-7; D possibly corresponds to TRBD1 (5 bases). Germline assignment: CDR1 SGHAT and CDR2 FQNNGV. The CDR3 is 13 residues long. The V and J ends lost 1 base and 3 bases respectively, with 7 bases between them. CDR3: CASSLGQIYEQYF. In DNA, the CDR3 is TGTGCCAGCAGCTTAGGACAGATCTACGAGCAGTACTTC.